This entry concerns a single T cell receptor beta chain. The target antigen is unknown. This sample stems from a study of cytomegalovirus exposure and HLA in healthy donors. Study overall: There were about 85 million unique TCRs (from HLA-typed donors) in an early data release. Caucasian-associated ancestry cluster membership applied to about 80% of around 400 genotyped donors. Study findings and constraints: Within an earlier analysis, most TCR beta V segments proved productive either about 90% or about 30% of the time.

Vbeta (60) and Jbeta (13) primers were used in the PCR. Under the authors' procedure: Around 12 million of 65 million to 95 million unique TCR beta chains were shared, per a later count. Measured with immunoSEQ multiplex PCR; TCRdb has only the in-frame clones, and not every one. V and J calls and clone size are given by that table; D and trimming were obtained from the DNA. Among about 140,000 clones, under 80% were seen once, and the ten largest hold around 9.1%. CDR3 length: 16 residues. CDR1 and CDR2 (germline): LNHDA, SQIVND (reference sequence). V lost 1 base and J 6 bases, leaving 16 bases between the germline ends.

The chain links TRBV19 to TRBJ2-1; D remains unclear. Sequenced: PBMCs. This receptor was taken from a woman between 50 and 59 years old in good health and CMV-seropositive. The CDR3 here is CASSIVSKHLSNEQFF. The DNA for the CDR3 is TGTGCCAGTAGTATAGTTAGCAAACACCTCTCCAATGAGCAGTTCTTC.